This T cell receptor beta chain was identified in a study of T cell responses to AZD1222 COVID-19 vaccine. Study-wide results and limits: No repertoire was sampled before or during the peak T cell response, only after it. Mostly white British, mostly female donors; authors suggested clonal diversity may be underestimated.

Remarks on this clone: Its matching antigen is unknown.

Germline V lookup: CDR1 LNHNV, CDR2 YYDKDF (reference sequence). CDR3 length: 16 residues. V lost 5 bases to trimming and J lost 3 bases, with 19 bases between them. Using immunoSEQ multiplex PCR, the repertoire was profiled, and TCRdb retains in-frame clones only, with some absent. In the table there are under 120,000 clones, around 90% of which are singletons. The sequences come from peripheral blood, collected on day 0 of AZD1222 vaccination. The sequence derives from an adult in good health. V gene TRBV15 combines with J gene TRBJ1-1; D not resolved. CDR3 coding DNA: TGTGCCACCAGCCGGCGGGAGGCGTTATTGGACACTGAAGCTTTCTTT. This encodes CATSRREALLDTEAFF.